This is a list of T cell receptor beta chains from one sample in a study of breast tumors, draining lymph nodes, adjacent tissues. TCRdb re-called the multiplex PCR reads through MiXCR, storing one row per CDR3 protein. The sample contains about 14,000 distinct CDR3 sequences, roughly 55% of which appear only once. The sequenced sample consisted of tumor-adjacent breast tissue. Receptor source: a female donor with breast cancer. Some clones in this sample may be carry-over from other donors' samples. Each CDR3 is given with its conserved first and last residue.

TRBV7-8 CASSLADRVNSPLHF
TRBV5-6 CASSLAYGTQETQYF
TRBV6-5 CASTETGGAYEQYF
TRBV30 CAWTEGAPDTQYF
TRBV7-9 CASSLFSGTGLFFNWSKNTGELFF
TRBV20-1 CSAHETGSNYGYTF
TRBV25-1 CASSGHYGYTF
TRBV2 CASRDTSRSSYNSPLHF
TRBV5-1 CASSDTPRGEAFF
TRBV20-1 CSAAPYPPPDTQYF
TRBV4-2 CASSPARLAATDTQYF
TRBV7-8 CASSLVGGLNTEAFF
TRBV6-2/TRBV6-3 CASRPGTGNSPLHF
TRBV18 CASSPRWTGGNEQFF
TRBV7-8 CASSLFGENEQFF
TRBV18 CASPPTDKAPRNTEAFF
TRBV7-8 CASSSQGARHEQETQYF
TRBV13 CTSSFGSLTGELFF
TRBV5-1 CASSLQGQGHETQYF
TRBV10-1 CASSESWGGYEQYF
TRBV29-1 CSVEFPPYEQYF
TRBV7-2 CASSLAGTYTDTQYF
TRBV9 CASSSPTGGASGANVLTF
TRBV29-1 CSADTSGMYNEQFF
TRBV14 CASSPRLTGSLNTEAFF
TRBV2 CASSDTQPSVGNTGELFF
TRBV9 CASSTGANGSIYAQYF
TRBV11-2 CASSPNSRNPNEKLFF
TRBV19 CASSITGTGPYEQYF
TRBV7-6 CASSLEGTGRSPLHF
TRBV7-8 CASSLAGIDLTGANVLTF
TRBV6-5 CASSYEGAGEQYF
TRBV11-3 CASSSPTTGVGYGYTF
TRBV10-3 CATKSNPGQGDSYEQYF
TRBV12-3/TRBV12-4 CASSFGFFYEQYF
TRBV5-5 CASSRGNNEQFF
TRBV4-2 CASSQVGAGDSYEQYF
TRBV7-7 CASSLGGQGSSSF
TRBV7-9 CASSQGGHQPQHF
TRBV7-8 CASSSPTTGPNSPLHF
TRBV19 CASSMGTDYEQYF
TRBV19 CASSIAAAKNIQYF
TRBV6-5 CASSYSWAGGTSPLHF
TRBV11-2 CASSPTGPGNTIYF
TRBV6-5 CASSSRTFEQYF
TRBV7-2 CASSFDSRKTQYF
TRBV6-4 CASSDSRGLPSTEAFF
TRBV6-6 CASSEADRRLEGYTF
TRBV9 CASSVGAGEATRRAYNEQFF
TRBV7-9 CASSPLGVRDFPPHF
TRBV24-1 CATTSDTGELFF
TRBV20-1 CSARLAGVGDTQYF
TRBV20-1 CSASRLPSSDTQYF
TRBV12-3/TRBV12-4 CASTALQGGGYTF
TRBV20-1 CSARQQETQSF